This T cell receptor (beta chain) originates from a study of OX40 agonist ivuxolimab in advanced cancers. Libraries were prepared by immunoSEQ multiplex PCR; TCRdb keeps only in-frame clonotypes and omits some of them. Among about 48,000 clones listed, around four fifths were seen once. Study findings and constraints: Expanded clones tended on average to be more numerous among CD8+ T cells than CD4+.

This clone was recorded once. Its target is not known. This clonotype originated in an adult with an advanced solid tumor such as melanoma, head and neck, liver or kidney cancer. Here the sequenced sample was CD4+ or CD8+ T cells sorted from blood, taken in a trial of the OX40 agonist ivuxolimab.

DNA of the CDR3: TGTGCCAGCAGCGAGAGGGGGGGGGATGGCTACACCTTC. Amino acid sequence: CASSERGGDGYTF. V and J are TRBV7-9 and TRBJ1-2; D might be TRBD1 (6 bases). Germline-derived CDR1 and CDR2 are SEHNR and FQNEAQ (reference sequence). The CDR3 covers 13 residues. Deletions cut 5 bases from V and 6 bases from J, with 13 bases between.